The 17 T cell receptor beta chains presented below share a single source sample, sequenced in a study of immune evolution from preneoplasia to lung adenocarcinoma. Data came from immunoSEQ multiplex PCR; TCRdb stores just in-frame clones and leaves some out. This table holds 6,500 to 10,000 clones, around 85% found once. Sequencing was performed on FFPE invasive lung adenocarcinoma tissue. These receptors were obtained from a person between 45 and 75 years old with lung adenocarcinoma.

The rearrangement links TRBV28 to TRBJ2-6; 8 nucleotides match TRBD1. Unmatched junction bases numbered 1, after V lost 3 bases and J lost 0 bases. CDR1 and CDR2 from the germline V gene are MDHEN and SYDVKM. The CDR3 has 16 amino acids. As DNA, the CDR3 is TGTGCCAGCAGTTTGGGACAGGTCTCTGGGGCCAACGTCCTGACTTTC. Translation gives CASSLGQVSGANVLTF.

The rearrangement joins TRBV6-6 to TRBJ2-7; 7 nucleotides agree with TRBD2. CDR1 and CDR2 from the germline V gene are MNHNY and SVGAGI (reference sequence). The CDR3 is 14 amino acids. V shed 0 bases, J shed 2 bases, and the junction held 1 base outside the gene matches. Written as DNA, the CDR3 is TGTGCCAGCAGTTACTCGCGGGAGACCTACGAGCAGTACTTC. Its translation: CASSYSRETYEQYF.

The chain links TRBV4-2 to TRBJ2-7; tentatively, D is TRBD1 (5 bases). CDR1 is LGHNA and CDR2 is YNFKEQ in the germline V gene. The CDR3 consists of 15 residues. Deletions cut 0 bases from V and 0 bases from J, with 9 bases between. CDR3 sequence (DNA): TGTGCCAGCAGCCAAGATTTGGGGCCCTCCTACGAGCAGTACTTC. Protein sequence: CASSQDLGPSYEQYF.

The chain is built from TRBV5-1 and TRBJ2-3; 14 bases agree with TRBD2. The germline gives CDR1 SGHRS, CDR2 YFSETQ. Trimming at V came to 4 bases and at J to 4 bases, leaving 11 bases not matched to a gene. This CDR3 comprises 18 residues. The CDR3 is CASSGGTSGRWGADTQYF. CDR3 in DNA: TGCGCCAGCAGCGGTGGGACTAGCGGGAGATGGGGCGCAGATACGCAGTATTTT.

This clone was seen a handful of times. Other nucleotide sequences in the sample specify the same CDR3. V usage is TRBV6-1 and J usage is TRBJ2-5; 8 nucleotides line up with TRBD1. The CDR3 sequence is 13 residues long. Germline CDR1 is MNHNS and CDR2 is SASEGT. Unmatched junction bases numbered 5, after V lost 7 bases and J lost 4 bases. The DNA for the CDR3 is TGTGCCAGCATTAGAGACAGGGGAGAGACCCAGTACTTC. It encodes CASIRDRGETQYF.

V usage is TRBV2 and J usage is TRBJ1-4, with D perhaps TRBD1 (5 bases). With 4 bases removed from V and 8 bases from J, the gap between germline ends came to 14 bases. The CDR3 loop spans 14 amino acids. Germline V gene data show CDR1 as SNHLY and CDR2 as FYNNEI. CDR3 in DNA: TGTGCCAGCAGTGGGACAACCCGGGGGGAAAAACTGTTTTTT. Translated: CASSGTTRGEKLFF.

Concerning this clone itself: The junction departs from germline at one end; a sequencing error may be responsible. CDR3 DNA sequence: TGTGCTAGCAGCCAGGTCAACACCGGGGAGCTGTTTTTT. It yields the protein CASSQVNTGELFF. The chain carries TRBV7-7 and TRBJ2-2; D ambiguous. Germline lookup yields CDR1 SSHAT and CDR2 FNYEAQ (reference sequence). This CDR3 is 13 amino acids long.

The chain couples TRBV4-1 to TRBJ1-1; the D is unclear. The CDR3 has 14 amino acids. The germline V and J ends were trimmed by 0 bases and 5 bases, with 10 bases remaining between them. The germline gives CDR1 MGHRA, CDR2 YSYEKL. Written as DNA, the CDR3 is TGCGCCAGCAGCCAAGATCATGGCAGGACTGAAGCTTTCTTT. This sequence encodes CASSQDHGRTEAFF.

The gene calls are TRBV5-1 and TRBJ2-7, with 8 bases aligning to TRBD1. CDR1 and CDR2 (germline): SGHRS, YFSETQ. Trimming cost V 5 bases and J 2 bases; bases outside gene matches: 18. This CDR3 is built from 18 residues. CDR3 loop: CASRSLAGSDRETYEQYF. As DNA, the CDR3 is TGCGCCAGCAGATCCCTCGCCGGATCGGACAGGGAAACCTACGAGCAGTACTTC.

The chain has TRBV6-5 and TRBJ2-1; D unresolved. Germline V gene data show CDR1 as MNHEY and CDR2 as SVGAGI. The CDR3 is 11 amino acids. Trimming pared 5 bases from V and 12 bases from J, leaving 11 bases between. In DNA form, the CDR3 reads TGTGCCAGCAGTGCCGGGTATGCGCAGTTCTTC. This gives the protein CASSAGYAQFF.

The chain has TRBV7-8 and TRBJ2-7; D remains unclear. This CDR3 is 15 amino acids long. The germline V gene has CDR1 SGHVS and CDR2 FQNEAQ. Trimming left V 1 base short and J 3 bases short, with 13 bases between. In DNA form, the CDR3 reads TGTGCCAGCAGCTTAGTTGTGACACACGACTACGAGCAGTACTTC. Its translation: CASSLVVTHDYEQYF.

The rearrangement links TRBV7-8 to TRBJ2-7; D may be TRBD1 (6 bases). The V end lost 3 bases, the J end lost 2 bases, and 14 bases lay between the germline ends. CDR3 size: 15 residues. Germline assignment: CDR1 SGHVS and CDR2 FQNEAQ. Written as DNA, the CDR3 is TGTGCCAGCAGCTTCGGGACACCAATCCCCTACGAGCAGTACTTC. Its translation is CASSFGTPIPYEQYF.

The CDR3 sequence: CASSYRGNTGELFF. In DNA form, the CDR3 reads TGTGCCAGCAGCTACAGGGGAAACACCGGGGAGCTGTTTTTT. The chain links TRBV11-2 to TRBJ2-2, with TRBD1 identical over 7 bases. The germline CDR1 and CDR2 sequences are SGHAT and FQNNGV. The V and J ends lost 4 bases and 2 bases, in that order; junction bases with no gene match: 1. The CDR3 totals 14 residues.

This chain connects TRBV9 to TRBJ2-7; TRBD1 aligns across 8 bases. This CDR3 region has 13 residues. Unmatched junction bases numbered 2, after V lost 0 bases and J lost 6 bases. Germline assignment: CDR1 SGDLS and CDR2 YYNGEE. The CDR3 sequence is CASSVGQGAEQYF. The CDR3 coding sequence is TGTGCCAGCAGCGTAGGGCAGGGGGCCGAGCAGTACTTC.

The rearrangement links TRBV7-2 to TRBJ2-1, with D possibly being TRBD2 (5 bases). This CDR3 comprises 15 residues. Germline V gene lookup returns CDR1 SGHTA and CDR2 FQGNSA. V dropped 3 bases and J dropped 4 bases, with 13 bases sitting between them. As DNA, the CDR3 is TGTGCCAGCAGCTTGAGGGTCGCGGCGTACAATGAGCAGTTCTTC. Translated, it gives CASSLRVAAYNEQFF.

This clone was seen only a few times. The J gene is TRBJ1-2, the V gene TRBV11-2, with TRBD1 matching over 7 bases. CDR1 is SGHAT and CDR2 is FQNNGV in the germline V gene. The CDR3 consists of 14 residues. The V segment lost 5 bases and the J segment 8 bases; nucleotides outside the gene matches: 11. This CDR3 is CASSLTGEYRGYTF. For the CDR3, the DNA is TGTGCCAGCAGCCTCACAGGGGAGTACAGAGGCTACACCTTC.

The V and J genes are TRBV5-1 and TRBJ2-5, with D possibly being TRBD1 or TRBD2 (5 bases each). Germline CDR1 SGHRS, CDR2 YFSETQ. V was pared by 1 base and J by 6 bases, with 10 bases between. CDR3 length: 13 residues. The CDR3 DNA is TGCGCCAGCAGCTTGCCGGGGCGAAAGACCCAGTACTTC. Protein: CASSLPGRKTQYF.